The rows below give T cell receptor beta chains drawn from one sample of a study of T cells in Graves' hyperthyroidism and ophthalmopathy. One entry per CDR3 protein results from TCRdb running MiXCR on the multiplex PCR reads. The sample yields 250,000 to 300,000 distinct CDR3 sequences, more than 10% seen once. The specimen sequenced was blood. The source of these receptors is a woman in her twenties or thirties with Graves' hyperthyroidism that later progressed to Graves' ophthalmopathy. CDR3s include the opening cysteine and the closing phenylalanine or tryptophan. Fields, in order: D gene, clone size, V gene, J gene, CDR3 length, CDR3 protein, CDR3 DNA. D genes are given only for firm matches. A clone size is listed for some rows: how often the clone was seen (once, few, many), or a class if it is expanded.

d_call: .; clone_size: few; v_call: TRBV5-8; j_call: TRBJ2-2; cdr3_length: 16; cdr3_aa: CASSSLGDPNTGELFF; cdr3_nt: TGTGCCAGCAGCTCGTTAGGCGACCCGAACACCGGGGAGCTGTTTTTT
d_call: TRBD1; clone_size: .; v_call: TRBV6-1; j_call: TRBJ2-1; cdr3_length: 15; cdr3_aa: CASTAGQGGWNEQFF; cdr3_nt: TGTGCCAGCACAGCGGGACAGGGGGGGTGGAATGAGCAGTTCTTC
d_call: .; clone_size: many; v_call: TRBV2; j_call: TRBJ1-5; cdr3_length: 13; cdr3_aa: CASSRTGVSTQHF; cdr3_nt: TGTGCCAGCAGCCGGACCGGGGTCTCTACCCAGCATTTT
d_call: .; clone_size: many; v_call: TRBV7-3; j_call: TRBJ2-7; cdr3_length: 14; cdr3_aa: CASSLSPDTYEQYF; cdr3_nt: TGTGCCAGCAGCTTAAGCCCAGACACTTACGAGCAGTACTTC
d_call: .; clone_size: many; v_call: TRBV12-3/TRBV12-4; j_call: TRBJ2-5; cdr3_length: 14; cdr3_aa: CASSFPTAPETQYF; cdr3_nt: TGTGCCAGCAGTTTTCCTACTGCCCCAGAGACCCAGTACTTC
d_call: TRBD1; clone_size: many; v_call: TRBV29-1; j_call: TRBJ2-5; cdr3_length: 13; cdr3_aa: CSGRQGIQETQYF; cdr3_nt: TGCAGCGGTCGACAGGGAATCCAAGAGACCCAGTACTTC
d_call: .; clone_size: many; v_call: TRBV12-5; j_call: TRBJ1-1; cdr3_length: 15; cdr3_aa: CASGLGIPLDTEAFF; cdr3_nt: TGTGCTAGTGGTTTGGGGATCCCGTTGGACACTGAAGCTTTCTTT
d_call: TRBD2; clone_size: many; v_call: TRBV7-9; j_call: TRBJ2-1; cdr3_length: 17; cdr3_aa: CASTLALAGDSYNEQFF; cdr3_nt: TGTGCCAGCACCCTGGCCCTAGCGGGAGACTCCTACAATGAGCAGTTCTTC
d_call: .; clone_size: many; v_call: TRBV4-1; j_call: TRBJ2-3; cdr3_length: 12; cdr3_aa: CASSQVPDTQYF; cdr3_nt: TGCGCCAGCAGCCAAGTGCCAGATACGCAGTATTTT
d_call: TRBD1; clone_size: many; v_call: TRBV7-2; j_call: TRBJ1-2; cdr3_length: 14; cdr3_aa: CASSLGQGAGGYTF; cdr3_nt: TGTGCCAGCAGCTTAGGACAGGGGGCGGGTGGCTACACCTTC
d_call: .; clone_size: .; v_call: TRBV3-1; j_call: TRBJ2-5; cdr3_length: 14; cdr3_aa: CASSQVRGEETQYF; cdr3_nt: TGTGCCAGCAGCCAAGTTAGGGGAGAAGAGACCCAGTACTTC
d_call: .; clone_size: .; v_call: TRBV28; j_call: TRBJ2-5; cdr3_length: 14; cdr3_aa: CASIRSLLGETQYF; cdr3_nt: TGTGCCAGCATTCGGTCCCTACTGGGGGAGACCCAGTACTTC
d_call: .; clone_size: few; v_call: TRBV15; j_call: TRBJ1-5; cdr3_length: 12; cdr3_aa: CATSRGSEPQHF; cdr3_nt: TGTGCCACCAGCAGGGGGTCGGAGCCCCAGCATTTT
d_call: .; clone_size: many; v_call: TRBV13; j_call: TRBJ1-1; cdr3_length: 15; cdr3_aa: CASSSPLSVNTEAFF; cdr3_nt: TGTGCCAGCAGCTCCCCACTATCGGTGAACACTGAAGCTTTCTTT
d_call: .; clone_size: .; v_call: TRBV2; j_call: TRBJ2-2; cdr3_length: 16; cdr3_aa: CASRPGVAHNTGELFF; cdr3_nt: TGTGCCAGCAGGCCCGGGGTAGCGCACAACACCGGGGAGCTGTTTTTT
d_call: .; clone_size: .; v_call: TRBV29-1; j_call: TRBJ2-5; cdr3_length: 12; cdr3_aa: CSASSLTETQYF; cdr3_nt: TGCAGCGCTTCTTCGCTGACGGAGACCCAGTACTTC
d_call: TRBD1; clone_size: .; v_call: TRBV19; j_call: TRBJ1-1; cdr3_length: 15; cdr3_aa: CASSDVTGANTEAFF; cdr3_nt: TGTGCCAGTAGTGACGTAACAGGGGCGAACACTGAAGCTTTCTTT
d_call: TRBD1; clone_size: .; v_call: TRBV28; j_call: TRBJ1-1; cdr3_length: 15; cdr3_aa: CASSPRTGLNTEAFF; cdr3_nt: TGTGCCAGCAGCCCTCGGACAGGATTGAACACTGAAGCTTTCTTT
d_call: .; clone_size: many; v_call: TRBV29-1; j_call: TRBJ1-2; cdr3_length: 13; cdr3_aa: CSVEGTENYGYTF; cdr3_nt: TGCAGCGTTGAAGGGACGGAAAACTATGGCTACACCTTC
d_call: TRBD1; clone_size: many; v_call: TRBV6-2/TRBV6-3; j_call: TRBJ1-1; cdr3_length: 14; cdr3_aa: CASSYRGMNTEAFF; cdr3_nt: TGTGCCAGCAGCTACAGGGGGATGAACACTGAAGCTTTCTTT
d_call: TRBD1; clone_size: many; v_call: TRBV29-1; j_call: TRBJ1-1; cdr3_length: 12; cdr3_aa: CSGTGLYTEAFF; cdr3_nt: TGCAGCGGGACAGGGTTGTACACTGAAGCTTTCTTT
d_call: TRBD1; clone_size: many; v_call: TRBV6-1; j_call: TRBJ2-1; cdr3_length: 14; cdr3_aa: CASSEDRDMGEQFF; cdr3_nt: TGTGCCAGCAGTGAGGACAGGGATATGGGTGAGCAGTTCTTC
d_call: .; clone_size: many; v_call: TRBV18; j_call: TRBJ2-2; cdr3_length: 15; cdr3_aa: CASSLGRQPTGELFF; cdr3_nt: TGTGCCAGCTCCCTTGGTCGCCAGCCCACCGGGGAGCTGTTTTTT
d_call: .; clone_size: few; v_call: TRBV5-6; j_call: TRBJ2-7; cdr3_length: 13; cdr3_aa: CASSLEQRAEQYF; cdr3_nt: TGTGCCAGCAGCTTGGAACAACGAGCCGAGCAGTACTTC
d_call: .; clone_size: many; v_call: TRBV20-1; j_call: TRBJ2-5; cdr3_length: 11; cdr3_aa: CSAIREETQYF; cdr3_nt: TGCAGTGCTATCCGGGAAGAGACCCAGTACTTC
d_call: TRBD1; clone_size: many; v_call: TRBV29-1; j_call: TRBJ2-7; cdr3_length: 13; cdr3_aa: CSVVYTGAYEQYF; cdr3_nt: TGCAGCGTTGTGTATACAGGGGCCTACGAGCAGTACTTC